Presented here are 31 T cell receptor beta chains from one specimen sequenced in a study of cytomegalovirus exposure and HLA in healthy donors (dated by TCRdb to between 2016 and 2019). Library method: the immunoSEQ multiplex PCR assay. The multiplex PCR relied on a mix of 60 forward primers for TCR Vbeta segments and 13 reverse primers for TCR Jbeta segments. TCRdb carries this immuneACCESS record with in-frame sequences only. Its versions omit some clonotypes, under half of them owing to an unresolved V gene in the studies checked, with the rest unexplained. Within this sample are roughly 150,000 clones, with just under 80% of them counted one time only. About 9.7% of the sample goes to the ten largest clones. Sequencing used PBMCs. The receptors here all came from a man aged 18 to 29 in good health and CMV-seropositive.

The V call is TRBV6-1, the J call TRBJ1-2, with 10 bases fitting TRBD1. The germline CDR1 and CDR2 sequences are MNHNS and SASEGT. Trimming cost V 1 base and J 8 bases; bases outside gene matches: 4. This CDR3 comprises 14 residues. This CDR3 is CASSEGQGAQGYTF. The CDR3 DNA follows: TGTGCCAGCAGTGAAGGACAGGGGGCACAAGGCTACACCTTC.

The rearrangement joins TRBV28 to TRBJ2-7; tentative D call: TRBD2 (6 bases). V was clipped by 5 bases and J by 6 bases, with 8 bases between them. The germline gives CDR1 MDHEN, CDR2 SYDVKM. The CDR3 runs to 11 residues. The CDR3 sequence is CASSRGIEQYF. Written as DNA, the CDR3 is TGTGCCAGCAGTCGGGGGATCGAGCAGTACTTC.

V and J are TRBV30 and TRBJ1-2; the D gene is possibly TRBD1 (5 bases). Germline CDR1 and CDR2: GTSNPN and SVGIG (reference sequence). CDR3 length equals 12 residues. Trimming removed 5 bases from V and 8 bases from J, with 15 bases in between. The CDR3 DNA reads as TGTGCCTGGGGCCAGGGCGGCGTGGGCTACACCTTC. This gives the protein CAWGQGGVGYTF.

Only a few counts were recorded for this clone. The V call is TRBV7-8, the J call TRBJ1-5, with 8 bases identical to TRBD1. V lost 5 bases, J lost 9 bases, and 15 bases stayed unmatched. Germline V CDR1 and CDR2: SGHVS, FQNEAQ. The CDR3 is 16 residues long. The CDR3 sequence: CASSSSDRGRRTPQHF. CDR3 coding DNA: TGTGCCAGCAGCAGCTCAGACAGGGGTAGAAGGACGCCCCAGCATTTT. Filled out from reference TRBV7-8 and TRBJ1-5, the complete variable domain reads GAGVSQSPRYKVAKRGQDVALRCDPISGHVSLFWYQQALGQGPEFLTYFQNEAQLDKSGLPSDRFFAERPEGSVSTLKIQRTQQEDSAVYLCASSSSDRGRRTPQHFGDGTRLSIL.

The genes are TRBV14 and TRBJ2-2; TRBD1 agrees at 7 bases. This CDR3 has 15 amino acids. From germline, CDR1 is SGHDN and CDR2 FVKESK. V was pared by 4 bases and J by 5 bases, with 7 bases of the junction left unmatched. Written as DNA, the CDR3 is TGTGCCAGCAGCCCGACAGGGTTGGTTACCGGGGAGCTGTTTTTT. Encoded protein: CASSPTGLVTGELFF.

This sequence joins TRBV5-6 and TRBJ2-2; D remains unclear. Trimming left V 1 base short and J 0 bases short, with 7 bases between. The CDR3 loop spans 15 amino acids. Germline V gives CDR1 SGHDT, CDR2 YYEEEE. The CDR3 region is CASSLTDANTGELFF. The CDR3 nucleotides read TGTGCCAGCAGCTTGACAGACGCGAACACCGGGGAGCTGTTTTTT. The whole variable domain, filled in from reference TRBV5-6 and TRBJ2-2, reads DAGVTQSPTHLIKTRGQQVTLRCSPKSGHDTVSWYQQALGQGPQFIFQYYEEEERQRGNFPDRFSGHQFPNYSSELNVNALLLGDSALYLCASSLTDANTGELFFGEGSRLTVL.

The CDR3 region is CASSPGSVNTEAFF. Here the CDR3 DNA reads TGTGCCAGCAGCCCCGGGTCAGTGAACACTGAAGCTTTCTTT. The chain has TRBV27 and TRBJ1-1; D ambiguous. Per germline, CDR1 MNHEY and CDR2 SMNVEV (reference sequence). The CDR3 totals 14 residues. Trimming stripped 6 bases from V and 0 bases from J, with 11 bases between.

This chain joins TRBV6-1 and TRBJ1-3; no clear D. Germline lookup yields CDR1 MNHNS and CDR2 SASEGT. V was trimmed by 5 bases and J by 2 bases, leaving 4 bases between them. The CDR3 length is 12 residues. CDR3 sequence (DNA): TGTGCCAGCAGTTCAACTGGAAACACCATATATTTT. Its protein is CASSSTGNTIYF.

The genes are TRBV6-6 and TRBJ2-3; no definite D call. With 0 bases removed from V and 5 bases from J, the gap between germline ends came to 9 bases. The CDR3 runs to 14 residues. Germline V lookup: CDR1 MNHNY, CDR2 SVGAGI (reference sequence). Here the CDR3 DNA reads TGTGCCAGCAGTTACTCCAACTTTGAAGATACGCAGTATTTT. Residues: CASSYSNFEDTQYF.

The CDR3 nucleotides read TGTGCCACCAGCGCCCCGGGACATCCCTCCTACGAGCAGTACTTC. Translation: CATSAPGHPSYEQYF. The chain joins TRBV15 to TRBJ2-7, with D tentatively TRBD1 (6 bases). The CDR3 length is 15 residues. V was trimmed by 5 bases and J by 0 bases, leaving 14 bases between them. Germline V gives CDR1 LNHNV, CDR2 YYDKDF (reference sequence).

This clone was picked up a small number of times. This CDR3 reads CASSSEGSGNTIYF. CDR3 DNA: TGCGCCAGCAGCTCTGAGGGCTCTGGAAACACCATATATTTT. The chain is built from TRBV10-1 and TRBJ1-3; no clear D. Germline V gene data show CDR1 as WNHNN and CDR2 as SYGVQD (reference sequence). The germline V and J ends were trimmed by 6 bases and 0 bases, with 9 bases remaining between them. This CDR3 comprises 14 residues.

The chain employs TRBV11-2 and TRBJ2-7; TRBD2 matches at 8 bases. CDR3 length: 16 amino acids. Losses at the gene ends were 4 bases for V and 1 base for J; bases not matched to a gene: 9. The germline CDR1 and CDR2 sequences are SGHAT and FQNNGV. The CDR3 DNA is TGTGCCAGCAGCTCCCCCTCGGGACTAGTGTCCTACGAGCAGTACTTC. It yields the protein CASSSPSGLVSYEQYF.

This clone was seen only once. Written as DNA, the CDR3 is TGTGCCAGCAGTGAAAGCGGGTTGTTGGAGGAAGATGGCTACACCTTC. It yields the protein CASSESGLLEEDGYTF. V and J are TRBV2 and TRBJ1-2; D gene ambiguous. CDR1 is SNHLY, CDR2 FYNNEI, per germline. Deletions cut 2 bases from V and 6 bases from J, with 19 bases between. The CDR3 totals 16 residues.

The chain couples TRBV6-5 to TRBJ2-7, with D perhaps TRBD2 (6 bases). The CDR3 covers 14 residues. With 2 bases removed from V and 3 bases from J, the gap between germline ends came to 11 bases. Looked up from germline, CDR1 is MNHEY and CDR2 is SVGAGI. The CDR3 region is CASSYVVGGYEQYF. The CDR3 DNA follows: TGTGCCAGCAGTTACGTAGTGGGGGGCTACGAGCAGTACTTC.

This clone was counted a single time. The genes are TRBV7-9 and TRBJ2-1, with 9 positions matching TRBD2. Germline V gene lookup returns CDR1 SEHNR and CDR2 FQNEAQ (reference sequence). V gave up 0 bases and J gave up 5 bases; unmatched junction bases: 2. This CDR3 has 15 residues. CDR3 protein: CASSLAWTSDNEQFF. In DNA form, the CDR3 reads TGTGCCAGCAGCTTAGCGTGGACTAGCGACAATGAGCAGTTCTTC.

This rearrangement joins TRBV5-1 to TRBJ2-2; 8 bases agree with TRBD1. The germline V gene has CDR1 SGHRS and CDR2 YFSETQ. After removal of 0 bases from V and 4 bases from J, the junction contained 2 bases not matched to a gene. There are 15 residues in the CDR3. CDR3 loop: CASSLGDRSTGELFF. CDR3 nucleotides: TGCGCCAGCAGCTTGGGGGACAGGAGCACCGGGGAGCTGTTTTTT.

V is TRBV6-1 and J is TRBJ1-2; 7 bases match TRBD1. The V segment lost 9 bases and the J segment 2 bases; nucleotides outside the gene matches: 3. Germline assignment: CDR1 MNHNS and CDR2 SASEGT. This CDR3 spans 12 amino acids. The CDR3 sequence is CASSQGNYGYTF. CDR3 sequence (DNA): TGTGCCAGTTCACAGGGGAACTATGGCTACACCTTC.

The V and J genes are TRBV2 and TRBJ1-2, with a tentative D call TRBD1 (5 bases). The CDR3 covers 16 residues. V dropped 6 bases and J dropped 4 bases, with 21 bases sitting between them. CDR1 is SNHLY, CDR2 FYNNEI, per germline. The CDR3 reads CASRPITGTASYGYTF. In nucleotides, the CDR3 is TGTGCCAGCAGACCAATAACCGGGACTGCCTCCTATGGCTACACCTTC.

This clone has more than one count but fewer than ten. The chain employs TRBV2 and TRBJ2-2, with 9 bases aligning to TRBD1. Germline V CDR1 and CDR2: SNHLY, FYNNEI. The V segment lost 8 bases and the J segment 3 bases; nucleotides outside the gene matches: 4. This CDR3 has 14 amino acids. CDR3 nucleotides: TGTGCCAGCTGGACAGGGGTACACACCGGGGAGCTGTTTTTT. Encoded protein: CASWTGVHTGELFF.

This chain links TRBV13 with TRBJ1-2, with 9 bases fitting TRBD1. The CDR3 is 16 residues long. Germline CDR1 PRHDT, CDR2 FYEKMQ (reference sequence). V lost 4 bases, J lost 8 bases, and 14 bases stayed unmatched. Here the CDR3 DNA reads TGTGCCAGCAGCTCGATGGGGGGACAGGGAGGCTACGGCTACACCTTC. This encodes CASSSMGGQGGYGYTF.

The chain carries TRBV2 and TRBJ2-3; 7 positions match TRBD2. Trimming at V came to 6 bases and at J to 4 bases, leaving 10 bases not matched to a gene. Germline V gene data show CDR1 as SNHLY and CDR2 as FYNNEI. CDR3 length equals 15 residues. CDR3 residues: CASREWGGFADTQYF. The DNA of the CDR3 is TGTGCCAGCAGGGAGTGGGGGGGGTTCGCAGATACGCAGTATTTT.

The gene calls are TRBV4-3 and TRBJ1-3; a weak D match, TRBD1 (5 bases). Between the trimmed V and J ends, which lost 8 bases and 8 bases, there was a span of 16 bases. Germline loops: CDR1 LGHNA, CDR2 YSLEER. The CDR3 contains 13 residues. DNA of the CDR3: TGCGCCAGCGCGGAGGGGAGGAAGCACACCATATATTTT. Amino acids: CASAEGRKHTIYF.

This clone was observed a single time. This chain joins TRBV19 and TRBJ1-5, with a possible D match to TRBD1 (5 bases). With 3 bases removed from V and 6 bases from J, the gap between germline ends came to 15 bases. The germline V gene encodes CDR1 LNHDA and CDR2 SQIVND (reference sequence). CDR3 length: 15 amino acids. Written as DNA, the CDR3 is TGTGCCAGTAGTATCATACAGGCCGCAGGTCAGCCCCAGCATTTT. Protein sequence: CASSIIQAAGQPQHF.

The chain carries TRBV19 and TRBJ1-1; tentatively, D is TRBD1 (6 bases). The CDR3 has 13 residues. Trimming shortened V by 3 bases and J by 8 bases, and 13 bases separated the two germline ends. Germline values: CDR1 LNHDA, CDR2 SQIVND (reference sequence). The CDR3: CASSIMTGTEAFF. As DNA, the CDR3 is TGTGCCAGTAGTATTATGACAGGAACCGAAGCTTTCTTT.

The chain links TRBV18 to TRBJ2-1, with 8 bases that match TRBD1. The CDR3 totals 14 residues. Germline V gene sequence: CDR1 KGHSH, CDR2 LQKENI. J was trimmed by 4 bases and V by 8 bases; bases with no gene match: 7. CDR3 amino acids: CASARQGNYNEQFF. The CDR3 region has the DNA TGTGCCAGCGCCCGACAGGGGAATTACAATGAGCAGTTCTTC.

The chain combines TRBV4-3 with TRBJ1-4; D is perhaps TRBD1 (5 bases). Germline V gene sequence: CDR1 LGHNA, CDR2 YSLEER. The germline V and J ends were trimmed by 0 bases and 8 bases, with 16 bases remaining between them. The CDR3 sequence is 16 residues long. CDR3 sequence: CASSQDKDQGWEKLFF. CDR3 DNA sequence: TGCGCCAGCAGCCAAGATAAGGATCAGGGTTGGGAAAAACTGTTTTTT.

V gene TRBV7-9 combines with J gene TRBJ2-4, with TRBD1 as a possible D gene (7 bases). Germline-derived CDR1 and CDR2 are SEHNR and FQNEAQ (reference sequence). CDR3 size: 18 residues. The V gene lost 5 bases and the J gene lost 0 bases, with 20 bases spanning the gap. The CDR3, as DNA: TGTGCCAGCAGCCACCCGGAGGGGGGACAGTTAGCCAAAAACATTCAGTACTTC. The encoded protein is CASSHPEGGQLAKNIQYF.

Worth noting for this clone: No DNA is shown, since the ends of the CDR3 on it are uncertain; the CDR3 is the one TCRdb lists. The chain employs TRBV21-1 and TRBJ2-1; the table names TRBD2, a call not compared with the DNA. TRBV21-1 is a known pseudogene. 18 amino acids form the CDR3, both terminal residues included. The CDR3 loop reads CASSPWASGATYYNEQFF.

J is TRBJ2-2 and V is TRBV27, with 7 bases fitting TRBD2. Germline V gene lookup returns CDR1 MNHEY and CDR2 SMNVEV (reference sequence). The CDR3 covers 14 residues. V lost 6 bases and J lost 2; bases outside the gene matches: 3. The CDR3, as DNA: TGTGCCAGCAGAGGCGGGAGTAACACCGGGGAGCTGTTTTTT. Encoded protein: CASRGGSNTGELFF.

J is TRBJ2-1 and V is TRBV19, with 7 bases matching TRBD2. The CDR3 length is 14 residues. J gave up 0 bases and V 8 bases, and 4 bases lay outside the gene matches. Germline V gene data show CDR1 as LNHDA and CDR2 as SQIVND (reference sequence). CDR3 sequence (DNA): TGTGCCAGTGGGGAGGGCAGCTCCTACAATGAGCAGTTCTTC. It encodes CASGEGSSYNEQFF.

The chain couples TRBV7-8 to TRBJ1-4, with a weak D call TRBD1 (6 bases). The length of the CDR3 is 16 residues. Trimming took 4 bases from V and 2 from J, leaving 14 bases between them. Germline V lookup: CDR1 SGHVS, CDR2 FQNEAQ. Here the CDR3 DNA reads TGTGCCAGCAGCTATAGGGGGTGGGGGACTAATGAAAAACTGTTTTTT. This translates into CASSYRGWGTNEKLFF. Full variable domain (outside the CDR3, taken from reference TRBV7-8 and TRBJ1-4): GAGVSQSPRYKVAKRGQDVALRCDPISGHVSLFWYQQALGQGPEFLTYFQNEAQLDKSGLPSDRFFAERPEGSVSTLKIQRTQQEDSAVYLCASSYRGWGTNEKLFFGSGTQLSVL.